A single sample gave rise to the 16 T cell receptor beta chains below, sequenced in a study of cytomegalovirus exposure and HLA in healthy donors (dated by TCRdb to the late 2010s). Library method: the immunoSEQ multiplex PCR assay. TCRdb holds this immuneACCESS table with in-frame rearrangements only. Some clones are missing; in checked studies, unresolved V genes explain under half, and the rest has no known cause. The sample table records over 150,000 clones; roughly 90% of these occur just once. Around 24% of the sample is held by the ten biggest clonotypes. The source material was PBMCs. The receptors stem from a man between 18 and 29 years old in good health and CMV-seropositive.

This clone has a single count. This sequence joins TRBV27 and TRBJ2-7; 8 nucleotides align to TRBD2. The CDR3 has 15 amino acids. With V trimmed by 5 bases and J by 0 bases, 6 bases remained unmatched. The germline CDR1 and CDR2 sequences are MNHEY and SMNVEV (reference sequence). The CDR3, as DNA: TGTGCCAGCAGTCCCGGCGGGGGGTCCTCCTACGAGCAGTACTTC. Protein: CASSPGGGSSYEQYF.

The chain is built from TRBV10-2 and TRBJ2-3; 7 bases fit TRBD2. The CDR3 is 16 residues long. Germline trimming cut 5 bases from V and 5 bases from J; bases unmatched to any gene: 13. Germline CDR1 WSHSY, CDR2 SAAADI. The CDR3 DNA is TGCGCCAGCAGTTCCCTTATGCGCGGGGGAGGAGATACGCAGTATTTT. Protein sequence: CASSSLMRGGGDTQYF.

The chain links TRBV29-1 to TRBJ2-2, with D perhaps matching TRBD2 (5 bases). The CDR3 has 14 residues. Trimming shortened V by 0 bases and J by 5 bases, and 10 bases separated the two germline ends. CDR1 and CDR2 (germline): SQVTM, ANQGSEA. CDR3 amino acids: CSVEDREDTGELFF. In DNA, the CDR3 is TGCAGCGTTGAAGATCGGGAAGATACCGGGGAGCTGTTTTTT.

There are a few counts of this clone. The rearrangement uses TRBV27 and TRBJ2-7, with 8 positions matching TRBD1. Germline lookup yields CDR1 MNHEY and CDR2 SMNVEV (reference sequence). With 5 bases clipped from V and 1 base from J, the junction kept 4 bases outside the gene matches. The CDR3 totals 14 residues. The CDR3 DNA reads as TGTGCCAGCAGTCCCCGGACAGGGTCCTACGAGCAGTACTTC. Protein sequence: CASSPRTGSYEQYF.

The V call is TRBV5-1, the J call TRBJ2-7; weak D call: TRBD1 (5 bases). The germline CDR1 and CDR2 sequences are SGHRS and YFSETQ. V was clipped by 2 bases and J by 3 bases, with 9 bases between them. This CDR3 spans 13 amino acids. CDR3 loop: CASSFDSYYEQYF. CDR3 coding DNA: TGCGCCAGCAGCTTCGACAGTTACTACGAGCAGTACTTC.

CDR3 residues: CASRQGQTANEKLFF. The CDR3 DNA follows: TGTGCCAGCAGACAAGGACAGACCGCTAATGAAAAACTGTTTTTT. The chain couples TRBV5-6 to TRBJ1-4, with a weak D call TRBD1 (6 bases). Germline lookup yields CDR1 SGHDT and CDR2 YYEEEE. The CDR3 runs 15 residues. Between the trimmed V and J ends, which lost 5 bases and 3 bases, there was a span of 14 bases.

The chain carries TRBV7-9 and TRBJ1-2; 7 bases line up with TRBD1. Germline values: CDR1 SEHNR, CDR2 FQNEAQ (reference sequence). Unmatched junction bases numbered 9, after V lost 5 bases and J lost 3 bases. The CDR3 has 15 residues. The CDR3 DNA is TGTGCCAGCAGCCCAGGAGGGGGCGCCCACTATGGCTACACCTTC. Translation: CASSPGGGAHYGYTF.

The chain is built from TRBV7-8 and TRBJ2-2; the D gene is possibly TRBD1 (6 bases). The CDR3 is 15 amino acids. Per germline, CDR1 SGHVS and CDR2 FQNEAQ. V lost 1 base and J lost 5, with 11 bases in between. DNA of the CDR3: TGTGCCAGCAGCTTAGGGACAGTTGCTACCGGGGAGCTGTTTTTT. This gives the protein CASSLGTVATGELFF.

This chain uses TRBV6-6 with TRBJ1-3; D uncertain. The V gene lost 11 bases and the J gene lost 2 bases, with 13 bases spanning the gap. The germline CDR1 and CDR2 sequences are MNHNY and SVGAGI (reference sequence). The CDR3 covers 13 residues. CDR3 nucleotides: TGTGCCTCTGGGAGGGTCGCTGGAAACACCATATATTTT. This encodes CASGRVAGNTIYF.

This chain links TRBV15 with TRBJ1-1; 7 bases agree with TRBD1. The germline V gene has CDR1 LNHNV and CDR2 YYDKDF (reference sequence). The CDR3 sequence is 17 residues long. V shed 0 bases, J shed 1 base, and the junction held 8 bases outside the gene matches. The CDR3 loop is CATSRDRREGANTEAFF. The CDR3 DNA follows: TGTGCCACCAGCAGAGATCGTCGGGAGGGGGCGAACACTGAAGCTTTCTTT.

The rearrangement joins TRBV6-5 to TRBJ1-3; maybe TRBD1 (5 bases). This CDR3 contains 15 residues. V shed 4 bases and J shed 4 bases, with 14 bases lying between them. CDR1 MNHEY and CDR2 SVGAGI come from the germline V gene. CDR3 nucleotide sequence: TGTGCCAGCAGTTCCCCGAATGACAGAGGAAACACCATATATTTT. Its protein product is CASSSPNDRGNTIYF.

The chain carries TRBV6-6 and TRBJ2-1, with 10 bases identical to TRBD2. Germline V gene lookup returns CDR1 MNHNY and CDR2 SVGAGI (reference sequence). V lost 6 bases and J lost 7; bases outside the gene matches: 9. This CDR3 has 15 amino acids. CDR3 residues: CASRESGGARNEQFF. CDR3 nucleotide sequence: TGTGCCAGCAGAGAAAGCGGGGGGGCCAGGAATGAGCAGTTCTTC.

This chain joins TRBV7-2 and TRBJ2-3, with 12 bases that match TRBD2. V shed 6 bases and J 5 bases; nucleotides not matched to a gene: 12. The CDR3 totals 17 residues. Germline V gene lookup returns CDR1 SGHTA and CDR2 FQGNSA. CDR3 DNA sequence: TGTGCCAGCAGGGGATCCCGGACTAGCGGGATGGGAGATACGCAGTATTTT. Translating gives CASRGSRTSGMGDTQYF.

The chain joins TRBV12-5 to TRBJ2-2; maybe TRBD1 (6 bases). The CDR3 consists of 16 residues. Deletions cut 6 bases from V and 1 base from J, with 15 bases between. Germline-derived CDR1 and CDR2 are LGHNT and FRNRAP. The chain's CDR3 is CASGPQGTRNTGELFF. The CDR3 coding sequence is TGTGCTAGTGGACCCCAAGGGACACGGAACACCGGGGAGCTGTTTTTT.

This clone was seen only once. The gene calls are TRBV27 and TRBJ2-1; TRBD1 aligns across 8 bases. The V gene end was trimmed by 2 bases and the J gene end by 4 bases; junction bases not matched to a gene: 4. CDR3 length: 15 amino acids. Germline assignment: CDR1 MNHEY and CDR2 SMNVEV (reference sequence). In nucleotides, the CDR3 is TGTGCCAGCAGTTTACCAGGGGGCATTTACAATGAGCAGTTCTTC. This translates into CASSLPGGIYNEQFF.

The chain joins TRBV6-5 to TRBJ1-6; 7 bases map to TRBD1. V lost 4 bases and J lost 11; bases outside the gene matches: 5. CDR1 and CDR2 (germline): MNHEY, SVGAGI. The CDR3 sequence is 13 residues long. CDR3 residues: CASSSRQGPPLHF. The CDR3 DNA sequence: TGTGCCAGCAGTTCCCGACAGGGCCCACCCCTCCACTTT.